This T cell receptor (beta chain) was captured in a study of shared clonotypes between healthy human individuals. As for this clone: Its antigen is still unknown.

Overall study findings and caveats: With few donors, the genetic and exposure-history diversity represented was limited.

The CDR3 is made up of 11 amino acids. Germline loops: CDR1 MNHEY, CDR2 SMNVEV (reference sequence). Profiling relied on immunoSEQ multiplex PCR, and the TCRdb table lists in-frame clones only, not all of them. The sample carries hundreds of thousands of clones, around 95% recorded once. The naive CD8 fraction comprised CD45RO-negative cells positively selected for CCR7 and excluded terminally differentiated effector memory CD45RA+ cells. Adult donors, all healthy and HIV-negative, had no recent acute infections or vaccinations. This sequence joins TRBV27 and TRBJ2-5; no reliable D call. The end of the DNA fits TRBJ2-7 better, so the J call may be wrong. This clonotype was sampled from a woman in her 30s in good health. The source material was naive CD8+ T cells sorted from blood. CDR3 sequence reads: CATRYSYEQYF. DNA for the CDR3: TGTGCCACCCGATACTCCTACGAGCAGTACTTC.